The entry below gives a single T cell receptor beta chain sequence along with its context. Its antigen is still unknown. The data were taken from a study of T cells in Graves' hyperthyroidism and ophthalmopathy. Across the whole study: Peripheral blood was drawn at first diagnosis, prior to all treatment. Study-level points and caveats: In blood, most of the thyroid clonotypes expanded above 0.001 were also present. Ophthalmopathy, which appeared later, was predicted by the model a median 6.5 months before onset.

Trimming cost V 6 bases and J 4 bases, with 15 bases left between them. The CDR3 runs 14 residues. CDR1 and CDR2 from the germline V gene are SEHNR and FQNEAQ (reference sequence). The investigators amplified TCR beta CDR3 regions from RNA transcripts. The HTBI primer set was used in a first-round RT-PCR of the TCR CDR3. MiXCR, applied by TCRdb to the multiplex PCR reads, yields one record per CDR3 protein. The profile shows 640,000 or so distinct CDR3 sequences, 14% to 15% of them singletons. Thyroid ultrasound and orbital computed tomography, with clinical symptoms and serum thyroxine and TRAb, informed diagnoses.

Sequenced sample: blood. V and J are TRBV7-9 and TRBJ1-2; D is uncertain. The receptor was derived from a woman aged 40 to 55 with Graves' ophthalmopathy. The CDR3 region is CASSPSTRTYGYTF. In DNA, the CDR3 is TGTGCCAGCAGTCCCTCGACACGGACCTATGGCTACACCTTC.